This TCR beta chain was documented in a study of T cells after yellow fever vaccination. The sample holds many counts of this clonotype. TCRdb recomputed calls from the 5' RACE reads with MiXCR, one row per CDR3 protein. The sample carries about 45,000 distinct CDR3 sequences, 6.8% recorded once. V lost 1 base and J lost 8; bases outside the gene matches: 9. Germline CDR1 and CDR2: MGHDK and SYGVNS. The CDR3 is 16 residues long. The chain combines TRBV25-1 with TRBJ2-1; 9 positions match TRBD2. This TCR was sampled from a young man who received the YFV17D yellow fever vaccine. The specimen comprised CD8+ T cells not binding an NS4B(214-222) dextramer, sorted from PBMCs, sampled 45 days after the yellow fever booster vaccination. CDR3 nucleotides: TGTGCCAGCAGTGAATCTCTTAGCGGGAGCTTCGATGAGCAGTTCTTC. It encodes CASSESLSGSFDEQFF.